A single sample is the source of the 19 T cell receptor beta chains below, sequenced in a study of T cell repertoires in cytomegalovirus infection. TCRdb ran MiXCR on the reads and lists one entry per CDR3 protein. The table includes more than 650,000 distinct CDR3 sequences, roughly a third detected once. The sequenced sample consisted of PBMCs. The receptor source for this set is a human donor in good health (CMV status not recorded). Some clones in this sample may be carry-over from other donors' samples.

This clonotype was counted between two and nine times. The junction does not match germline at one end; this may be a read error. The chain joins TRBV12-3 or TRBV12-4 to TRBJ2-5; D is perhaps TRBD1 or TRBD2 (6 bases each). The CDR3 length is 12 residues. The CDR3 nucleotides are TGTGCCAGCAGACCGAGGGGGGAGAACCAGTACTTC. This sequence encodes CASRPRGENQYF.

This sequence joins TRBV2 and TRBJ1-1, with 7 bases aligning to TRBD1. CDR1 is SNHLY and CDR2 is FYNNEI in the germline V gene. This CDR3 is 15 amino acids long. The junction had 6 bases not matched to a gene; V was cut back by 4 bases and J by 1 base. The CDR3 DNA sequence: TGTGCCAGCAGTGGAAGACAGGGAGGGAACACTGAAGCTTTCTTT. Protein sequence: CASSGRQGGNTEAFF.

In this sample, this clonotype turned up a few times. The chain recombines TRBV28 with TRBJ2-5; 7 bases align to TRBD2. The CDR3 covers 14 residues. Germline V CDR1 and CDR2: MDHEN, SYDVKM. V trimming: 6 bases; J trimming: 5 bases; junction bases outside the gene matches: 9. CDR3 sequence reads: CASRKLGGTETQYF. As DNA, the CDR3 is TGTGCCAGCAGAAAATTGGGGGGGACGGAGACCCAGTACTTC.

There are a few counts of this clonotype. This chain joins TRBV20-1 and TRBJ2-1; D not certain. Germline CDR1 reads DFQATT; CDR2 reads SNEGSKA (reference sequence). The germline V and J ends were trimmed by 6 bases and 5 bases, with 11 bases remaining between them. The CDR3 is made up of 12 amino acids. The CDR3 nucleotides read TGCAGTGCCCAGGCTGTGAACAATGAGCAGTTCTTC. It encodes CSAQAVNNEQFF.

V and J are TRBV7-9 and TRBJ1-1; D is perhaps TRBD1 (5 bases). This CDR3 region has 12 residues. Germline V lookup: CDR1 SEHNR, CDR2 FQNEAQ (reference sequence). Deletions cut 4 bases from V and 11 bases from J, with 14 bases between. The DNA for the CDR3 is TGTGCCAGCAGCTCAGGGCTTGACTACGCTTTCTTT. This gives the protein CASSSGLDYAFF.

The chain is built from TRBV6-6 and TRBJ2-2, with D tentatively TRBD2 (6 bases). Trimming removed 6 bases from V and 4 bases from J, with 21 bases in between. Germline V gives CDR1 MNHNY, CDR2 SVGAGI (reference sequence). This CDR3 contains 17 residues. This CDR3 reads CASRDLPGVRSTGELFF. CDR3 sequence (DNA): TGTGCCAGCAGGGATCTACCGGGGGTCCGTTCCACCGGGGAGCTGTTTTTT.

This clonotype was seen more than once but under ten times. The chain is built from TRBV7-2 and TRBJ2-2; unclear D gene. The germline gives CDR1 SGHTA, CDR2 FQGNSA. The CDR3 contains 14 residues. The V gene lost 5 bases and the J gene lost 6 bases, with 13 bases spanning the gap. DNA of the CDR3: TGTGCCAGCAGCCTTGACATCGCCCCCGGGGAGCTGTTTTTT. Its translation: CASSLDIAPGELFF.

The chain recombines TRBV7-8 with TRBJ1-1; D gene ambiguous. The germline V and J ends were trimmed by 5 bases and 7 bases, with 17 bases remaining between them. Germline CDR1 and CDR2: SGHVS and FQNEAQ. The CDR3 loop spans 14 amino acids. CDR3 DNA: TGTGCCAGCAGCCCCACGGGGTATCGGATTGAAGCTTTCTTT. It specifies CASSPTGYRIEAFF.

This chain links TRBV28 with TRBJ2-2; 8 bases align to TRBD1. This CDR3 is 17 amino acids long. CDR1 is MDHEN and CDR2 is SYDVKM in the germline V gene. Germline trimming cut 5 bases from V and 4 bases from J; bases unmatched to any gene: 12. The CDR3 spells CASSHTFPGQATGELFF. DNA for the CDR3: TGTGCCAGCAGTCACACCTTCCCGGGACAGGCCACCGGGGAGCTGTTTTTT.

This clonotype was counted between two and nine times. The genes are TRBV6-6 and TRBJ2-3; no clear D. The CDR3 is 14 residues long. CDR1 and CDR2 from the germline V gene are MNHNY and SVGAGI (reference sequence). The V and J ends lost 7 bases and 3 bases respectively, with 14 bases between them. The CDR3 sequence is CASKDGYGTDTQYF. The CDR3 DNA follows: TGTGCCAGCAAGGACGGTTACGGAACAGATACGCAGTATTTT.

The chain carries TRBV24-1 and TRBJ2-7; 10 positions match TRBD1. CDR1 and CDR2 (germline): KGHDR, SFDVKD. The CDR3 extends over 15 amino acids. With 2 bases clipped from V and 5 bases from J, the junction kept 5 bases outside the gene matches. Here the CDR3 reads CATSDSGTGVDEQYF. CDR3 in DNA: TGTGCCACCAGTGATTCCGGGACAGGGGTCGACGAGCAGTACTTC.

In the case of this clonotype: Its ends do not fully match the called genes, so a read error is possible. The rearrangement uses TRBV28 and TRBJ1-5; a possible D gene is TRBD1 (6 bases). CDR1 is MDHEN and CDR2 is SYDVKM in the germline V gene. CDR3 length: 14 amino acids. The CDR3, as DNA: TGTGCCATCATCCTCCGTGGGGGCAATCATCCCCAGCATTTT. Translating gives CAIILRGGNHPQHF.

In its sample, this clonotype was seen a few times. The chain joins TRBV4-2 to TRBJ1-4; 9 nucleotides align to TRBD1. Germline V gives CDR1 LGHNA, CDR2 YNFKEQ. Trimming took 3 bases from V and 8 from J; bases not matched to a gene: 4. The CDR3 consists of 14 residues. The CDR3 DNA is TGTGCCAGCAGCCAGGGACAGGGCAAGGAAAAACTGTTTTTT. Encoded protein: CASSQGQGKEKLFF.

The J gene is TRBJ2-1, the V gene TRBV11-2, with 12 bases fitting TRBD2. CDR1 SGHAT and CDR2 FQNNGV come from the germline V gene. This CDR3 contains 15 residues. V lost 4 bases, J lost 7 bases, and 5 bases stayed unmatched. The chain's CDR3 is CASSWETSGRNEQFF. CDR3 sequence (DNA): TGTGCCAGCAGCTGGGAGACTAGCGGGAGAAATGAGCAGTTCTTC.

The chain carries TRBV25-1 and TRBJ2-1; D is unclear. Germline CDR1 and CDR2: MGHDK and SYGVNS. The CDR3 is made up of 15 amino acids. The V and J ends lost 4 bases and 3 bases respectively, with 13 bases between them. This chain's CDR3 is CASSAPGGNYNEQFF. The CDR3 DNA reads as TGTGCCAGCAGTGCCCCCGGCGGAAACTACAATGAGCAGTTCTTC.

V usage is TRBV20-1 and J usage is TRBJ1-1; D not certain. CDR1 DFQATT and CDR2 SNEGSKA come from the germline V gene (reference sequence). The CDR3 covers 12 residues. Trimming took off 2 bases at V and 1 base at J, with 5 bases between the two ends. In nucleotides, the CDR3 is TGCAGTGCTAGAACGGGGAACACTGAAGCTTTCTTT. It translates to CSARTGNTEAFF.

A remark on this clonotype: It may be a read error: a sequence one base away is much more abundant. The chain has TRBV7-2 and TRBJ2-3; D gene uncertain. Germline CDR1 SGHTA, CDR2 FQGNSA. This CDR3 region has 16 residues. CDR3 bases: TGTGTCAGCAGCTTAGAGGCGGCGGACCTCACAGATACGCAGTATTTT. This sequence encodes CVSSLEAADLTDTQYF.

J is TRBJ2-2 and V is TRBV28; D is possibly TRBD2 (5 bases). The V gene lost 8 bases and the J gene lost 4 bases, with 8 bases spanning the gap. The length of the CDR3 is 12 residues. Germline-derived CDR1 and CDR2 are MDHEN and SYDVKM. The CDR3 DNA reads as TGTGCCAGCGGGGAGACCACCGGGGAGCTGTTTTTT. This encodes CASGETTGELFF.

Notes on this clonotype: A much bigger clone sits one base away, suggesting this may be a read error. The CDR3 loop reads CASSADPGTSGRKTQYF. DNA for the CDR3: TGTGCCAGCAGCGCCGATCCCGGGACTAGCGGGAGGAAGACCCAGTACTTC. The rearrangement uses TRBV7-6 and TRBJ2-5; 15 bases are a match to TRBD2. The CDR3 totals 17 residues. Per germline, CDR1 SGHVS and CDR2 FNYEAQ. V lost 5 bases to trimming and J lost 6 bases; unmatched junction nucleotides: 10.